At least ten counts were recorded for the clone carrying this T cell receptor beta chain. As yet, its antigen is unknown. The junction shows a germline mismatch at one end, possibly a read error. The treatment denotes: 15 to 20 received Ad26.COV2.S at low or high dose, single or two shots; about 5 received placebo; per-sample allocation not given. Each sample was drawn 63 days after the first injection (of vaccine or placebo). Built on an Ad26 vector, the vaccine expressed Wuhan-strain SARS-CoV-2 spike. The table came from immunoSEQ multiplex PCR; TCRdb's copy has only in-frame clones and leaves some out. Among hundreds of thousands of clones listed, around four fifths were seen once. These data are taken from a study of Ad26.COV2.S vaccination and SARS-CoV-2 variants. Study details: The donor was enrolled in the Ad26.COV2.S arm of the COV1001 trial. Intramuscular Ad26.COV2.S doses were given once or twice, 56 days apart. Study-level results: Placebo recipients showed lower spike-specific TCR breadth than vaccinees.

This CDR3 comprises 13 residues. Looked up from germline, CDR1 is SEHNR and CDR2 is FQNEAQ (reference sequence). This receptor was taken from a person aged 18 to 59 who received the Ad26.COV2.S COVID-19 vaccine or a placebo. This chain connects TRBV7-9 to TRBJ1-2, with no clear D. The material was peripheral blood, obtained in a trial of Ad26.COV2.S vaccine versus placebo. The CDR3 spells CASSLETVRSMAF. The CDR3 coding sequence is TGTGCCAGCAGCTTAGAAACCGTCCGGAGTATGGCCTTC.